Below are 32 T cell receptor beta chains sequenced from a single sample in a study of OX40 agonist ivuxolimab in advanced cancers. TCRdb keeps only in-frame clones here, not all; method: immunoSEQ multiplex PCR. The table has 65,000 to 80,000 clones, roughly four fifths seen once; the top ten hold around 0.51%. The material was CD4+ or CD8+ T cells sorted from blood, obtained in a trial of the OX40 agonist ivuxolimab. These receptors all come from an adult with an advanced solid tumor such as melanoma, head and neck, liver or kidney cancer.

The V gene is TRBV4-1, the J gene TRBJ1-6; D remains unclear. Trimming took off 3 bases at V and 9 bases at J, with 21 bases between the two ends. The CDR3 is made up of 17 amino acids. CDR1 is MGHRA, CDR2 YSYEKL, per germline. For the CDR3, the DNA is TGCGCCAGCAGCCACGACCGGGCGGTTAGACTCCGTTCACCCCTCCACTTT. This codes for CASSHDRAVRLRSPLHF.

The chain carries TRBV5-6 and TRBJ1-6, with 7 bases lining up with TRBD1. After removal of 4 bases from V and 9 bases from J, the junction contained 7 bases not matched to a gene. The germline gives CDR1 SGHDT, CDR2 YYEEEE. CDR3 length: 14 amino acids. CDR3 region: CASSTGTDLSPLHF. CDR3 nucleotides: TGTGCCAGCAGCACCGGGACAGATCTTTCACCCCTCCACTTT. Variable domain in full (rest from reference TRBV5-6 and TRBJ1-6): DAGVTQSPTHLIKTRGQQVTLRCSPKSGHDTVSWYQQALGQGPQFIFQYYEEEERQRGNFPDRFSGHQFPNYSSELNVNALLLGDSALYLCASSTGTDLSPLHFGNGTRLTVT.

The chain has TRBV6-5 and TRBJ1-2; the D gene is possibly TRBD1 (6 bases). The CDR3 has 16 residues. The germline CDR1 and CDR2 sequences are MNHEY and SVGAGI. With 1 base removed from V and 6 bases from J, the gap between germline ends came to 18 bases. DNA for the CDR3: TGTGCCAGCAGTTACTTACCGGGACAACTAAAAGATGGCTACACCTTC. It translates to CASSYLPGQLKDGYTF.

The gene calls are TRBV18 and TRBJ1-1; 7 bases are shared with TRBD1. This CDR3 is built from 13 residues. The germline V gene encodes CDR1 KGHSH and CDR2 LQKENI. V trimming: 4 bases; J trimming: 3 bases; junction bases outside the gene matches: 2. The CDR3 region has the DNA TGTGCCAGCTCACAGGGGGCGGACACTGAAGCTTTCTTT. This translates into CASSQGADTEAFF.

The chain employs TRBV6-6 and TRBJ2-2; D possibly corresponds to TRBD1 (5 bases). The CDR3 consists of 14 residues. V was cut by 0 bases and J by 3 bases, with 5 bases left in between. Germline V CDR1 and CDR2: MNHNY, SVGAGI (reference sequence). The CDR3 loop is CASSYSRDTGELFF. The CDR3 bases are TGTGCCAGCAGTTACTCCAGGGACACCGGGGAGCTGTTTTTT.

The chain joins TRBV7-2 to TRBJ1-5; D ambiguous. The CDR3 is 13 residues long. Trimming removed 1 base at V and 5 bases at J, with 6 bases between. Germline V CDR1 and CDR2: SGHTA, FQGNSA. In DNA form, the CDR3 reads TGTGCCAGCAGCTTAGAGGGCCATCAGCCCCAGCATTTT. Amino acids: CASSLEGHQPQHF.

This clone was counted a single time. The J gene is TRBJ2-5, the V gene TRBV11-2; 7 positions match TRBD1. J was trimmed by 1 base and V by 5 bases; bases with no gene match: 4. This CDR3 is 14 amino acids long. CDR1 and CDR2 from the germline V gene are SGHAT and FQNNGV. This CDR3 is CASSRGGAQETQYF. DNA for the CDR3: TGTGCCAGCAGCAGAGGGGGCGCCCAAGAGACCCAGTACTTC.

The V and J genes are TRBV29-1 and TRBJ2-1; TRBD1 is a possible D gene (5 bases). Per the germline V gene, CDR1 is SQVTM and CDR2 is ANQGSEA. V was pared by 0 bases and J by 4 bases, with 10 bases between. The CDR3 is 14 residues long. CDR3: CSVEDRQGYNEQFF. Here the CDR3 DNA reads TGCAGCGTTGAAGATCGGCAGGGTTACAATGAGCAGTTCTTC.

V usage is TRBV11-2 and J usage is TRBJ1-1; perhaps TRBD1 as D (6 bases). From germline, CDR1 is SGHAT and CDR2 FQNNGV. There are 14 residues in the CDR3. The V end lost 5 bases, the J end lost 1 base, and 11 bases lay between the germline ends. The CDR3 DNA sequence: TGTGCCAGCAGCCTTTACAGGGCGAACACTGAAGCTTTCTTT. Its protein is CASSLYRANTEAFF.

This clone was counted a single time. This chain links TRBV5-1 with TRBJ2-3, with D perhaps TRBD2 (7 bases). The CDR3 has 16 amino acids. V was shortened by 6 bases and J by 0 bases, with 17 bases between the two germline ends. Germline CDR1 SGHRS, CDR2 YFSETQ. The CDR3 loop is CASTPLPGGSTDTQYF. The CDR3 nucleotides read TGCGCCAGCACCCCTCTACCGGGGGGCAGCACAGATACGCAGTATTTT.

This clone has just a few counts. This rearrangement joins TRBV4-1 to TRBJ1-5; D gene unclear. CDR1 MGHRA and CDR2 YSYEKL come from the germline V gene. The CDR3 runs to 13 residues. V was shortened by 4 bases and J by 7 bases, with 11 bases between the two germline ends. CDR3 sequence reads: CASSPRQGQPQHF. In DNA form, the CDR3 reads TGCGCCAGCAGCCCCCGGCAAGGACAGCCCCAGCATTTT.

In DNA form, the CDR3 reads TGTGCCAGCAGTGACTTGGTTACGGGCGGCGAGCAGTACTTC. Protein: CASSDLVTGGEQYF. The chain links TRBV2 to TRBJ2-7; D remains ambiguous. CDR3 length: 14 residues. Germline V gene lookup returns CDR1 SNHLY and CDR2 FYNNEI. V shed 3 bases and J shed 6 bases, with 15 bases lying between them.

The V gene is TRBV6-6, the J gene TRBJ1-1, with TRBD1 matching 7 bases. Germline lookup yields CDR1 MNHNY and CDR2 SVGAGI (reference sequence). Trimming at V came to 0 bases and at J to 1 base, leaving 2 bases not matched to a gene. The CDR3 runs 15 residues. In DNA, the CDR3 is TGTGCCAGCAGTTACTCTGGGACAGCGAACACTGAAGCTTTCTTT. This codes for CASSYSGTANTEAFF.

The chain carries TRBV19 and TRBJ1-1; D unresolved. Germline V gives CDR1 LNHDA, CDR2 SQIVND (reference sequence). CDR3 length: 19 amino acids. V was trimmed by 0 bases and J by 1 base, leaving 21 bases between them. Here the CDR3 DNA reads TGTGCCAGTAGTATAGATCGGAAGATTACCCCAACTTGGAACACTGAAGCTTTCTTT. Amino acids: CASSIDRKITPTWNTEAFF.

J is TRBJ2-5 and V is TRBV6-1, with 8 bases identical to TRBD2. This CDR3 spans 15 amino acids. J was trimmed by 2 bases and V by 7 bases; bases with no gene match: 9. The germline V gene has CDR1 MNHNS and CDR2 SASEGT. The CDR3 loop reads CASTHGGGMQETQYF. CDR3 in DNA: TGTGCCAGCACCCACGGGGGGGGAATGCAAGAGACCCAGTACTTC.

In this sample, this clone turned up once. The J gene is TRBJ2-6, the V gene TRBV15; 10 nucleotides agree with TRBD1. The V gene's germline CDR1 is LNHNV and CDR2 YYDKDF (reference sequence). V was clipped by 6 bases and J by 1 base; unmatched bases: 9. CDR3 length equals 18 residues. CDR3 coding DNA: TGTGCCACCAGGCCCGGGACAGGGGTTTTTTCTGGGGCCAACGTCCTGACTTTC. Protein: CATRPGTGVFSGANVLTF.

The chain recombines TRBV27 with TRBJ2-1; possibly TRBD2 for D (6 bases). V gave up 0 bases and J gave up 1 base, with 10 bases separating them. Germline V CDR1 and CDR2: MNHEY, SMNVEV (reference sequence). The CDR3 has 16 residues. The CDR3 sequence: CASSLSVLASYNEQFF. Here the CDR3 DNA reads TGTGCCAGCAGTTTATCAGTACTAGCTTCCTACAATGAGCAGTTCTTC.

The J gene is TRBJ1-1, the V gene TRBV28, with a possible D match to TRBD1 (5 bases). The CDR3 loop spans 15 amino acids. Germline V lookup: CDR1 MDHEN, CDR2 SYDVKM. V was shortened by 6 bases and J by 6 bases, with 20 bases between the two germline ends. DNA of the CDR3: TGTGCCAGCAGGGGGGGAAGGGCTGGTGGAGCTGAAGCTTTCTTT. This codes for CASRGGRAGGAEAFF.

The gene calls are TRBV6-5 and TRBJ2-2; D unresolved. Germline CDR1 is MNHEY and CDR2 is SVGAGI. V was shortened by 4 bases and J by 5 bases, with 11 bases between the two germline ends. CDR3 size: 14 residues. CDR3 sequence reads: CASSSLPLTGELFF. DNA for the CDR3: TGTGCCAGCAGTTCCTTGCCCCTGACCGGGGAGCTGTTTTTT.

The J gene is TRBJ2-5, the V gene TRBV5-1; D perhaps matches TRBD2 (6 bases). CDR3 length: 16 residues. The germline V gene encodes CDR1 SGHRS and CDR2 YFSETQ. Trimming removed 0 bases from V and 4 bases from J, with 16 bases in between. The CDR3: CASSLAFGSRGETQYF. In DNA, the CDR3 is TGCGCCAGCAGCTTGGCTTTCGGGAGTCGGGGAGAGACCCAGTACTTC.

The chain links TRBV27 to TRBJ2-3; maybe TRBD2 (6 bases). In germline, CDR1 is MNHEY, CDR2 SMNVEV (reference sequence). The CDR3 runs 17 residues. The V and J ends lost 2 bases and 4 bases respectively, with 19 bases between them. This chain's CDR3 is CASSLIVGGVGPDTQYF. In nucleotides, the CDR3 is TGTGCCAGCAGTTTAATTGTTGGCGGGGTGGGCCCAGATACGCAGTATTTT.

The chain employs TRBV5-4 and TRBJ2-2; maybe TRBD2 (5 bases). V lost 3 bases to trimming and J lost 4 bases, with 10 bases between them. The germline gives CDR1 SGHNT, CDR2 YYREEE (reference sequence). The CDR3 length is 14 residues. In DNA form, the CDR3 reads TGTGCCAGCAGCTGGACGGGAAGCACCGGGGAGCTGTTTTTT. The encoded protein is CASSWTGSTGELFF. The full variable domain, completed using reference TRBV5-4 and TRBJ2-2, is ETGVTQSPTHLIKTRGQQVTLRCSSQSGHNTVSWYQQALGQGPQFIFQYYREEENGRGNFPPRFSGLQFPNYSSELNVNALELDDSALYLCASSWTGSTGELFFGEGSRLTVL.

The chain combines TRBV25-1 with TRBJ2-5; D possibly corresponds to TRBD1 (6 bases). The CDR3 covers 16 residues. CDR1 MGHDK and CDR2 SYGVNS come from the germline V gene. The ends were cut back, 2 bases at V and 8 bases at J, with 21 bases in the middle. The DNA of the CDR3 is TGTGCCAGCAGTGAAAAGGGGGACCTAGGGGTCCATACCCAGTACTTC. It yields the protein CASSEKGDLGVHTQYF. Full variable domain (rest looked up from reference TRBV25-1 and TRBJ2-5): EADIYQTPRYLVIGTGKKITLECSQTMGHDKMYWYQQDPGMELHLIHYSYGVNSTEKGDLSSESTVSRIRTEHFPLTLESARPSHTSQYLCASSEKGDLGVHTQYFGPGTRLLVL.

This chain connects TRBV10-3 to TRBJ2-7; 8 nucleotides line up with TRBD1. With V trimmed by 3 bases and J by 0 bases, 4 bases remained unmatched. The germline V gene encodes CDR1 ENHRY and CDR2 SYGVKD. The CDR3 runs 15 residues. The DNA for the CDR3 is TGTGCCATCAGTGACAGCACAGGGGGCTCCTACGAGCAGTACTTC. Amino acid sequence: CAISDSTGGSYEQYF.

The genes are TRBV7-6 and TRBJ2-2; TRBD1 matches at 10 bases. The V and J ends lost 5 bases and 4 bases, in that order; junction bases with no gene match: 4. The CDR3 is 15 residues long. CDR1 is SGHVS and CDR2 is FNYEAQ in the germline V gene. The chain's CDR3 is CASSPWDRGTGELFF. The DNA of the CDR3 is TGTGCCAGCAGCCCCTGGGACAGGGGCACCGGGGAGCTGTTTTTT.

The gene calls are TRBV14 and TRBJ1-2, with 9 bases matching TRBD1. CDR1 is SGHDN and CDR2 is FVKESK in the germline V gene. The CDR3 loop spans 17 amino acids. V dropped 0 bases and J dropped 8; count of bases not matched to a gene: 13. The CDR3 nucleotides are TGTGCCAGCAGCCAAGAAGGCCCACGGACAGGGGTAGGCGGCTACACCTTC. This encodes CASSQEGPRTGVGGYTF.

CDR3 residues: CASSVGGGLSYEQYF. The CDR3 DNA follows: TGTGCCAGCAGCGTAGGAGGGGGCCTCTCCTACGAGCAGTACTTC. This chain joins TRBV9 and TRBJ2-7; TRBD1 matches 7 bases. CDR1 is SGDLS and CDR2 is YYNGEE in the germline V gene. The V gene end was trimmed by 0 bases and the J gene end by 0 bases; junction bases not matched to a gene: 3. This CDR3 is built from 15 residues.

The chain joins TRBV7-8 to TRBJ1-2; no definite D call. This CDR3 contains 16 residues. V gave up 2 bases and J gave up 4 bases, with 17 bases separating them. Germline V CDR1 and CDR2: SGHVS, FQNEAQ. CDR3 in amino acids: CASSLSSGRSVYGYTF. CDR3 nucleotide sequence: TGTGCCAGCAGCTTAAGCTCAGGAAGGTCAGTCTATGGCTACACCTTC.

The chain joins TRBV9 to TRBJ2-3, with D uncertain. The CDR3 is 14 amino acids. Germline loops: CDR1 SGDLS, CDR2 YYNGEE. The V end lost 0 bases, the J end lost 8 bases, and 13 bases lay between the germline ends. The CDR3 region has the DNA TGTGCCAGCAGCGTAGCCGCCTTAGACGTTACGCAGTATTTT. This gives the protein CASSVAALDVTQYF.

The V call is TRBV5-1, the J call TRBJ2-3, with D perhaps matching TRBD1 or TRBD2 (5 bases each). V was trimmed by 2 bases and J by 6 bases, leaving 7 bases between them. The CDR3 spans 12 residues. Germline V gene data show CDR1 as SGHRS and CDR2 as YFSETQ. CDR3 residues: CASSFEGDTQYF. The CDR3 region has the DNA TGCGCCAGCAGCTTCGAGGGGGATACGCAGTATTTT.

J is TRBJ1-4 and V is TRBV28; 7 nucleotides align to TRBD1. With V trimmed by 3 bases and J by 1 base, 5 bases remained unmatched. Germline V CDR1 and CDR2: MDHEN, SYDVKM. The CDR3 is made up of 16 amino acids. CDR3 sequence: CASSLRGLGTNEKLFF. Here the CDR3 DNA reads TGTGCCAGCAGTTTGAGGGGGCTTGGAACTAATGAAAAACTGTTTTTT. Using reference TRBV28 and TRBJ1-4 for the parts outside the CDR3, the full variable domain is DVKVTQSSRYLVKRTGEKVFLECVQDMDHENMFWYRQDPGLGLRLIYFSYDVKMKEKGDIPEGYSVSREKKERFSLILESASTNQTSMYLCASSLRGLGTNEKLFFGSGTQLSVL.

The chain has TRBV2 and TRBJ2-7; D perhaps matches TRBD2 (7 bases). Deletions cut 0 bases from V and 3 bases from J, with 12 bases between. CDR1 is SNHLY, CDR2 FYNNEI, per germline. This CDR3 has 15 residues. CDR3 nucleotides: TGTGCCAGCAGTGAAGCACAGGGACTATACTACGAGCAGTACTTC. Encoded protein: CASSEAQGLYYEQYF.